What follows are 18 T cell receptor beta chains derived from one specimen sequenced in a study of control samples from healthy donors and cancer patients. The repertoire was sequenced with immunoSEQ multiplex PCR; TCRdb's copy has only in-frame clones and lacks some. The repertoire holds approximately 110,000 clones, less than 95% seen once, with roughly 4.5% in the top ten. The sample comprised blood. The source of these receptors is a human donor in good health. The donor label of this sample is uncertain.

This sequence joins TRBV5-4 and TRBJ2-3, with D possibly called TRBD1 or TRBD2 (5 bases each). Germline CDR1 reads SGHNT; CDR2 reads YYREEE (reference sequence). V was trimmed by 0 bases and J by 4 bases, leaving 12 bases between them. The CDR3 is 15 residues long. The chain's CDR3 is CASSLGDLEADTQYF. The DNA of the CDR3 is TGTGCCAGCAGCTTGGGGGACCTAGAAGCAGATACGCAGTATTTT.

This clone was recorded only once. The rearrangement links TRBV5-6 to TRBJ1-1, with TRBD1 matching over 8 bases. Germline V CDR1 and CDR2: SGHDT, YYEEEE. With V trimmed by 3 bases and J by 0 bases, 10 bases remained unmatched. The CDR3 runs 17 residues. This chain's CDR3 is CASSWTYRGVMNTEAFF. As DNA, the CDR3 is TGTGCCAGCAGCTGGACGTACAGGGGGGTCATGAACACTGAAGCTTTCTTT.

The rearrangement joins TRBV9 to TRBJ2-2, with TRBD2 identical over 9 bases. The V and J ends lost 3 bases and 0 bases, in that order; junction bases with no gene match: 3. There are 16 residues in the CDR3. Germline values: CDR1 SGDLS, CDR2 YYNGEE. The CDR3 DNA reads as TGTGCCAGCAGCGCCCTAGCGGGGTCGAACACCGGGGAGCTGTTTTTT. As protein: CASSALAGSNTGELFF.

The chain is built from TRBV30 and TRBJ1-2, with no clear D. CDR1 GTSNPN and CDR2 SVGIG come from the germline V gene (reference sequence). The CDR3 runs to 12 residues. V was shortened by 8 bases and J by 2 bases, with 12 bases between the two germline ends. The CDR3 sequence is CAASPRNYGYTF. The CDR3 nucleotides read TGTGCCGCAAGTCCCAGGAACTATGGCTACACCTTC.

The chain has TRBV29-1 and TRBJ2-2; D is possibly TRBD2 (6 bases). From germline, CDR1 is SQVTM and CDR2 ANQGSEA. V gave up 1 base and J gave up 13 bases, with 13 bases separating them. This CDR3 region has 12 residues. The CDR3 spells CSVEGGGKRLFF. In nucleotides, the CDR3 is TGCAGCGTTGAAGGGGGAGGCAAAAGGCTGTTTTTT.

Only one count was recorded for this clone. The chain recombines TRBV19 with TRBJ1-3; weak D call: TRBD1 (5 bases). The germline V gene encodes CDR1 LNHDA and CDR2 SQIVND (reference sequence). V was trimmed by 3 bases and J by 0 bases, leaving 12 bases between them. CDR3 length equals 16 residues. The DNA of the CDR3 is TGTGCCAGTAGTATCACGGGGGACCCCTCTGGAAACACCATATATTTT. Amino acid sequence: CASSITGDPSGNTIYF.

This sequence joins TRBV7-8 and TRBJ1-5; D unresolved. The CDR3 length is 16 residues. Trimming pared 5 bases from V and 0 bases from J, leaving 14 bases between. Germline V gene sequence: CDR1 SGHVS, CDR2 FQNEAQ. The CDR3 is CASSLDMVNSNQPQHF. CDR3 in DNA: TGTGCCAGCAGCCTCGATATGGTTAATAGCAATCAGCCCCAGCATTTT.

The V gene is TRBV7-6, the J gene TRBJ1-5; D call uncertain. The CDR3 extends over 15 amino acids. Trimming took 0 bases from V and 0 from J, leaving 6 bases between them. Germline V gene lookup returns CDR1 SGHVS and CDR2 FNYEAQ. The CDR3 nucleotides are TGTGCCAGCAGCTTAGCAGGTTATAGCAATCAGCCCCAGCATTTT. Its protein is CASSLAGYSNQPQHF.

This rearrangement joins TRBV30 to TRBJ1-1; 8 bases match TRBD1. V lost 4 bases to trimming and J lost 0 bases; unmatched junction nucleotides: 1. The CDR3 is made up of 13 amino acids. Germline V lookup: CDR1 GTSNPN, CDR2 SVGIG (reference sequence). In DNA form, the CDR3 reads TGTGCCTGGAACAGGGGGATGAACACTGAAGCTTTCTTT. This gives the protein CAWNRGMNTEAFF.

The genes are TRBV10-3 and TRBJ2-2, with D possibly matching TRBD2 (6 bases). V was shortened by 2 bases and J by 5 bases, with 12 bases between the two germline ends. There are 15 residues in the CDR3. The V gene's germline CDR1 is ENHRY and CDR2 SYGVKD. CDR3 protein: CAISEGREKTGELFF. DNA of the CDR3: TGTGCCATCAGTGAGGGCCGGGAGAAGACCGGGGAGCTGTTTTTT.

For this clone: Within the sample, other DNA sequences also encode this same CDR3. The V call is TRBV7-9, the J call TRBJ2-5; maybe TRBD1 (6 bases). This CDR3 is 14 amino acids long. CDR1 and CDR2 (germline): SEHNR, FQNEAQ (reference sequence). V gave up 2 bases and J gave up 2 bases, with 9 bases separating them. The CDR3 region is CASSLLDRQETQYF. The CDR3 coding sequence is TGTGCCAGCAGCTTACTAGACAGGCAAGAGACCCAGTACTTC.

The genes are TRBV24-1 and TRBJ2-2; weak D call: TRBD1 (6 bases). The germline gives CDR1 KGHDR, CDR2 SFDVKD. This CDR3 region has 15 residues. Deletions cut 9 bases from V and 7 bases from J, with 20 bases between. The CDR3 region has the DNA TGTGCCACCGGACAGAGAGGGGCGGTGGACGGGGAGCTGTTTTTT. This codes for CATGQRGAVDGELFF.

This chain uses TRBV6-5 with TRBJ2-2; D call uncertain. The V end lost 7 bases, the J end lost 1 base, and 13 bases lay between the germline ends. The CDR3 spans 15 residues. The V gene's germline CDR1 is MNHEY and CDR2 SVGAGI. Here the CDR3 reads CASTYRPGNTGELFF. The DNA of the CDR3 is TGTGCCAGCACTTATCGTCCCGGGAACACCGGGGAGCTGTTTTTT.

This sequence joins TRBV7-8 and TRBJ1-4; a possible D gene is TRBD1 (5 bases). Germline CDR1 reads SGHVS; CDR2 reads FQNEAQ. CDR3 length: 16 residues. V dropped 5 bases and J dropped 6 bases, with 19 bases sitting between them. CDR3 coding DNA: TGTGCCAGCAGCACTACCGCCAGGGCGAACGATGAAAAACTGTTTTTT. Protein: CASSTTARANDEKLFF.

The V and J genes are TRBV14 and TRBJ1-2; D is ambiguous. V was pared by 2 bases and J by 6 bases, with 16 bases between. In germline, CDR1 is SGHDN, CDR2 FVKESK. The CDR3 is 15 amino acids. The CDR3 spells CASSQLRTEGHGYTF. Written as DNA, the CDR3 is TGTGCCAGCAGCCAATTACGGACGGAGGGCCATGGCTACACCTTC.

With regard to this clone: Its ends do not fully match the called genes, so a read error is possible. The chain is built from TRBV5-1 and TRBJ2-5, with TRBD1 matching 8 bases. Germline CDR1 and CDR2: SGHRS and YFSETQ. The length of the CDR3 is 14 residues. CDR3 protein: CTSRQGNRQETQYF. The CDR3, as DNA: TGCACCAGCAGACAGGGGAACAGACAAGAGACCCAGTACTTC. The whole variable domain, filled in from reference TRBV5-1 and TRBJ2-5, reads KAGVTQTPRYLIKTRGQQVTLSCSPISGHRSVSWYQQTPGQGLQFLFEYFSETQRNKGNFPGRFSGRQFSNSRSEMNVSTLELGDSALYLCTSRQGNRQETQYFGPGTRLLVL.

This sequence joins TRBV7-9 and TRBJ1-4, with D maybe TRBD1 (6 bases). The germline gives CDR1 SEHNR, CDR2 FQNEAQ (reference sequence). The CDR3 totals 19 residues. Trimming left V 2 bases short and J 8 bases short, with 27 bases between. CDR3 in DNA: TGTGCCAGCAGCTTATATAAGGGGGGCGGGACAAAGGTCTCCGAAAAACTGTTTTTT. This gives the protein CASSLYKGGGTKVSEKLFF.

CDR3 sequence (DNA): TGTGCCAGCAGTGAAGCGAAAGGGGCTCGGGGCTACACCTTC. It encodes CASSEAKGARGYTF. This rearrangement joins TRBV2 to TRBJ1-2; a weak D match, TRBD1 (5 bases). CDR3 length equals 14 residues. Trimming pared 0 bases from V and 8 bases from J, leaving 13 bases between. From germline, CDR1 is SNHLY and CDR2 FYNNEI.